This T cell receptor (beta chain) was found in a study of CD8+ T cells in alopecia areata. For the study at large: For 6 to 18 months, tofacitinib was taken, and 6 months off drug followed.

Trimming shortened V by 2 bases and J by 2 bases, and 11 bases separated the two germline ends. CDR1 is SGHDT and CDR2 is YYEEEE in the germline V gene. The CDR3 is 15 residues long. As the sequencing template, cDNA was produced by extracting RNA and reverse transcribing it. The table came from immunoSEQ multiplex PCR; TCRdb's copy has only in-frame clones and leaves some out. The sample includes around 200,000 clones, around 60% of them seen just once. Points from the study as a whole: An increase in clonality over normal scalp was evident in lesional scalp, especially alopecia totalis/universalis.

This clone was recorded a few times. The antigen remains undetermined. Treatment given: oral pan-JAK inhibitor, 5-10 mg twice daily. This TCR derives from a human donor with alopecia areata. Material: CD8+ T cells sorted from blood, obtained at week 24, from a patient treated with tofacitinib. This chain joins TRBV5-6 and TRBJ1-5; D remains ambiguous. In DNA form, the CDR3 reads TGTGCCAGCAGCTTTGGGTCCTTGGGCAATCAGCCCCAGCATTTT. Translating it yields CASSFGSLGNQPQHF.